This T cell receptor (beta chain) originates from a study of neurological immune-mediated disorders (dated by TCRdb to between 2019 and 2020). For the study in its entirety: Peripheral blood TCR-beta repertoires from HTLV-I-associated myelopathy (HAM/TSP) patients, multiple sclerosis patients and healthy controls were compared by UMI-based sequencing. Longitudinal samples, technical triplicates and paired sorted CD4+ and CD8+ T-cell subsets, alongside PBMC samples, were included among the approximately 110 TCR-beta libraries. The cohort included approximately 70 subjects: 14 with HAM/TSP, roughly 34 with multiple sclerosis, and approximately 20 healthy controls.

The cysteine opens and the phenylalanine closes a CDR3 of 14 amino acids. Only the CDR3 part of the read is kept: 42 bases, read in frame from the first base. In the germline V gene (reference sequence), CDR1 corresponds to MNHEY and CDR2 to SMNVEV. A distance of 15 bases separates the germline ends of V and J, which lose 1 base and 8 bases respectively. cDNA was synthesized by template-switch 5'RACE using a primer carrying a 10-nucleotide random unique molecular identifier by which each TCR transcript was tagged. Over 200 million TCR-beta sequences, covering 15-18 subjects, were produced in each sequencing run. The RNeasy kit was used to extract total RNA. The KAPA Real-time Library Amplification kit was used to amplify TCR-beta VDJ regions with primers targeting the TCR constant region and the 5'RACE anchor. Sample indexes and Illumina adaptors were added in a first PCR, and a second PCR then increased library yield. After purification with Ampure beads, the TCR product of roughly 650 bp was size-selected on a 2% E-gel SizeSelection system. Before pooling, library quality was assessed on a Bioanalyzer, concentration was determined with Qubit, and library quantification was performed with the Kapa Library Quantification kit. An Illumina HiSeq 2500 sequenced the libraries paired-end 2 x 150 bp. To increase sequence diversity, roughly 24-32% phiX was spiked into each library pool. The authors' pipeline ran thus. Quality-filtered reads were processed with the UMI-based MiGEC pipeline, and over 90% of raw TCR sequences were removed by the MiGEC pipeline during error correction. IMGT germline references were used for alignment of VDJ genes, and clonotypes were defined by a unique CDR3 amino acid sequence together with V-J genes. VDJtools evaluated clonal expansion, Shannon diversity and CDR3 relatedness (CalcPairwiseDistances, ClusterSamples); CLCbio workbench built phylogenetic trees. A clone was classed as expanded if it had 8 or more unique UMIs, a cutoff based on coefficient-of-variation modelling across technical triplicates. In TCRdb, the public reads were trimmed at Q25 with fastp and aligned with MiXCR, with productive beta chains retained. Each entry merges the rows of one CDR3 protein and shows their most common DNA and genes. For this entry, the V and J calls and clone size follow TCRdb and not the study's own pipeline. Counted in this sample were tens of thousands of distinct CDR3 sequences; 10% of them appeared once. About 20% of the sample rests with the top ten.

For the unsorted PBMC libraries, 2 million PBMCs were stored in RNAlater at -80 degrees C until RNA extraction and were used to generate the libraries. Peripheral blood was subjected to Ficoll-Hypaque density gradient centrifugation to isolate PBMCs, which were then cryopreserved in liquid nitrogen. With regard to this clonotype: Its specific antigen is unknown. Being one base from a much bigger clone, this may be a read error.

Broader findings and caveats from the paper: No identical CDR3 amino acid sequences were found to be shared among expanded clones across subjects, suggesting that TCR-beta repertoires were private in all groups. TCR clonal expansion was greatest in HAM/TSP patients and smallest in MS patients, who ranked below even healthy controls.

The V and J genes are TRBV27 and TRBJ2-7; a weak D assignment points to TRBD1 (6 bases agree). The sequence came from a woman aged 40 to 50 with HTLV-1-associated myelopathy (HAM/TSP). The sample taken for sequencing was PBMCs. The nucleotides are TGTGCCAGCAGTTTATTGGCAGGGACAAACAAGCAGTACTTC. It specifies CASSLLAGTNKQYF.